One T cell receptor beta chain is described in this entry. This clonotype was seen a few times. Its antigen is unknown. Base qualities are not provided; no much larger clone lies one nucleotide away. This sample was included in a study of response to subunit inactivated influenza vaccine (dated by TCRdb to between 2018 and 2020). Study-level background: Deep quantitative profiling of the T cell receptor repertoire was used in the study to follow responses to a trivalent subunit inactivated influenza vaccine. Broad study findings and their caveats: It was suggested by the authors that each seasonal influenza vaccination may recruit only a limited number of new T cells.

Taken from the germline V gene (reference sequence), the CDR1 and CDR2 loops are DFQATT and SNEGSKA. The CDR3 starts with the cysteine, ends with the phenylalanine, and has 13 residues. The only DNA kept is the CDR3, 39 bases in frame from the first base. The germline ends are 16 bases apart after V is trimmed by 6 bases and J by 7 bases. Library preparation was by RT-PCR. The instrument was an Illumina HiSeq 2500. The raw public reads went through TCRdb reprocessing: fastp at Q25, MiXCR clone calling, in-frame beta chains kept. Identical CDR3 proteins give one entry, which carries the most common genes and DNA. Within this sample are about 520,000 distinct CDR3 sequences, with around 7.9% of them counted one time only. The ten largest clonotypes hold around 14% of the sample.

The sequence joins TRBV20-1 to TRBJ2-1, with a tentative D gene TRBD2 over 5 matching bases. The sequences come from PBMCs from blood, collected approximately 25 months after vaccination. The sequence was collected from a man between 50 and 69 years old who received an inactivated influenza vaccine. Donor details come from another sample of the same person, matched by shared clones. The CDR3 sequence is CSAHRDRLNEQFF. The base sequence is TGCAGTGCGCACCGGGATAGGTTGAATGAGCAGTTCTTC.